What follows are 14 T cell receptor beta chains derived from one specimen sequenced in a study of patients and donors after allogeneic stem cell transplantation. Each CDR3 protein is one row after TCRdb ran MiXCR on the RT-PCR reads. This table holds roughly 200,000 distinct CDR3 sequences, 35% to 45% found once. The sample consisted of blood, either unsorted or a sorted T cell fraction (not recorded which). These TCRs come from a human donor who was either an allogeneic HSCT recipient or a stem cell or donor lymphocyte infusion donor (not recorded which). It is not recorded whose cells these are; they may come from a transplant donor.

The gene calls are TRBV29-1 and TRBJ1-4; 9 nucleotides line up with TRBD1. The CDR3 sequence is 14 residues long. The germline V gene encodes CDR1 SQVTM and CDR2 ANQGSEA. The ends lost 6 bases at V and 7 bases at J; junction bases unmatched: 9. The CDR3 spells CSVSVGTGSEKLFF. CDR3 nucleotides: TGCAGCGTGAGTGTCGGGACAGGGTCTGAAAAACTGTTTTTT.

This clonotype was counted only a few times. The V and J genes are TRBV5-1 and TRBJ2-2; D is perhaps TRBD2 (5 bases). Deletions cut 5 bases from V and 0 bases from J, with 8 bases between. The CDR3 totals 14 residues. CDR1 and CDR2 (germline): SGHRS, YFSETQ. CDR3 DNA sequence: TGCGCCAGCAGTTACGGGGCGAACACCGGGGAGCTGTTTTTT. Its translation: CASSYGANTGELFF.

The chain employs TRBV12-3 or TRBV12-4 and TRBJ1-4; TRBD1 agrees at 7 bases. V gave up 7 bases and J gave up 7 bases; unmatched junction bases: 12. CDR3 length: 15 residues. The CDR3: CASTSLVQGSEKLFF. The CDR3 DNA sequence: TGTGCCAGCACCTCCCTCGTACAGGGGAGTGAAAAACTGTTTTTT.

This clonotype was found a few times. The gene calls are TRBV3-1 and TRBJ1-3, with D maybe TRBD1 (5 bases). V dropped 3 bases and J dropped 6 bases, with 15 bases sitting between them. This CDR3 has 15 amino acids. Germline V gives CDR1 LGHDT, CDR2 YNNKEL (reference sequence). CDR3 bases: TGTGCCAGCAGCCAGAGACCCGACAGACTAAACACCATATATTTT. Amino acid sequence: CASSQRPDRLNTIYF.

V gene TRBV29-1 combines with J gene TRBJ1-1; TRBD1 is a possible D gene (6 bases). The CDR3 consists of 12 residues. The germline CDR1 and CDR2 sequences are SQVTM and ANQGSEA. Trimming took off 5 bases at V and 1 base at J, with 8 bases between the two ends. CDR3 sequence: CSVQGQNTEAFF. The CDR3 DNA is TGCAGCGTTCAGGGGCAGAACACTGAAGCTTTCTTT. Looking up the rest from reference TRBV29-1 and TRBJ1-1 gives the full variable domain: SAVISQKPSRDICQRGTSLTIQCQVDSQVTMMFWYRQQPGQSLTLIATANQGSEATYESGFVIDKFPISRPNLTFSTLTVSNMSPEDSSIYLCSVQGQNTEAFFGQGTRLTVV.

This clonotype was seen ten or more times. The chain employs TRBV20-1 and TRBJ1-1; D is uncertain. Trimming took 3 bases from V and 4 from J, leaving 12 bases between them. CDR1 DFQATT and CDR2 SNEGSKA come from the germline V gene (reference sequence). This CDR3 comprises 13 residues. CDR3 nucleotide sequence: TGCAGTGCTAGTTTCTGGGAGGGCACTGAAGCTTTCTTT. Protein product: CSASFWEGTEAFF.

The rearrangement uses TRBV5-1 and TRBJ1-2; possible D gene TRBD1, 6 bases. There are 14 residues in the CDR3. Trimming took 4 bases from V and 0 from J, leaving 10 bases between them. Germline values: CDR1 SGHRS, CDR2 YFSETQ. This CDR3 is CASSRDTTNYGYTF. For the CDR3, the DNA is TGCGCCAGCAGCCGGGACACTACTAACTATGGCTACACCTTC. The full variable domain, in which reference TRBV5-1 and TRBJ1-2 provide the parts outside the CDR3, is KAGVTQTPRYLIKTRGQQVTLSCSPISGHRSVSWYQQTPGQGLQFLFEYFSETQRNKGNFPGRFSGRQFSNSRSEMNVSTLELGDSALYLCASSRDTTNYGYTFGSGTRLTVV.

The chain links TRBV5-1 to TRBJ1-2, with TRBD1 matching 8 bases. The CDR3 contains 14 residues. With 4 bases clipped from V and 3 bases from J, the junction kept 5 bases outside the gene matches. The germline V gene encodes CDR1 SGHRS and CDR2 YFSETQ. The CDR3 DNA sequence: TGCGCCAGCAGCGGTACAGGGGGGGACTATGGCTACACCTTC. This sequence encodes CASSGTGGDYGYTF. The whole variable domain, remainder taken from reference TRBV5-1 and TRBJ1-2, is KAGVTQTPRYLIKTRGQQVTLSCSPISGHRSVSWYQQTPGQGLQFLFEYFSETQRNKGNFPGRFSGRQFSNSRSEMNVSTLELGDSALYLCASSGTGGDYGYTFGSGTRLTVV.

The V and J genes are TRBV5-1 and TRBJ2-1, with D perhaps being TRBD1 or TRBD2 (6 bases each). The germline V gene encodes CDR1 SGHRS and CDR2 YFSETQ. The ends were cut back, 4 bases at V and 8 bases at J, with 10 bases in the middle. The CDR3 length is 12 residues. The CDR3 sequence: CASSPEGDEQFF. The CDR3 DNA sequence: TGCGCCAGCAGCCCGGAGGGGGATGAGCAGTTCTTC.

About this clonotype: The junction and the germline gene differ at one end; a read error may be behind it. This chain connects TRBV28 to TRBJ1-1; weak D call: TRBD1 (6 bases). Looked up from germline, CDR1 is MDHEN and CDR2 is SYDVKM. There are 10 residues in the CDR3. The CDR3 DNA reads as TGTGCCACCATGCTCGGACAGACGAACTTT. Protein product: CATMLGQTNF.

This clonotype was detected a few times. In nucleotides, the CDR3 is TGTGCCAGCAGCCCCGGGGGGAAGTACAATGAGCAGTTCTTC. Translating it yields CASSPGGKYNEQFF. The chain is built from TRBV4-2 and TRBJ2-1; 7 nucleotides align to TRBD2. The trim removed 4 bases at V and 4 bases at J, leaving 4 bases unmatched. The CDR3 extends over 14 amino acids. CDR1 LGHNA and CDR2 YNFKEQ come from the germline V gene.

This sequence joins TRBV12-3 or TRBV12-4 and TRBJ1-1; 7 bases agree with TRBD1. V trimming: 0 bases; J trimming: 3 bases; junction bases outside the gene matches: 10. The CDR3 runs to 17 residues. CDR3 DNA sequence: TGTGCCAGCAGTTTAGCGCTAATGCAGGGGGGGGACACTGAAGCTTTCTTT. Amino acid sequence: CASSLALMQGGDTEAFF.

This chain connects TRBV27 to TRBJ2-2; D is unclear. Germline V gives CDR1 MNHEY, CDR2 SMNVEV (reference sequence). Trimming pared 3 bases from V and 1 base from J, leaving 9 bases between. The CDR3 sequence is 15 residues long. CDR3 sequence: CASSFWRRNTGELFF. CDR3 DNA: TGTGCCAGCAGTTTCTGGCGGCGGAACACCGGGGAGCTGTTTTTT.

The rearrangement joins TRBV29-1 to TRBJ2-5; 8 nucleotides match TRBD1. CDR3 length: 16 amino acids. J was trimmed by 2 bases and V by 2 bases; bases with no gene match: 10. Looked up from germline, CDR1 is SQVTM and CDR2 is ANQGSEA. DNA of the CDR3: TGCAGCGTTGAAAGGCATTCCGGGACAGGACAAGAGACCCAGTACTTC. Translated: CSVERHSGTGQETQYF.